What follows are 22 T cell receptor beta chains derived from one specimen sequenced in a study of T cell responses to AZD1222 COVID-19 vaccine. The table came from immunoSEQ multiplex PCR; TCRdb's copy has only in-frame clones and leaves some out. The table includes 110,000 or so clones, around 89% detected once. The sample here was peripheral blood, taken 28 days after the second AZD1222 dose. The receptor set was obtained from an adult who received the AZD1222 COVID-19 vaccine.

V usage is TRBV27 and J usage is TRBJ1-5; D call uncertain. The V and J ends lost 3 bases and 2 bases respectively, with 5 bases between them. This CDR3 spans 13 amino acids. Germline loops: CDR1 MNHEY, CDR2 SMNVEV (reference sequence). This CDR3 is CASSFSGNQPQHF. The CDR3 DNA is TGTGCCAGCAGTTTTAGTGGCAATCAGCCCCAGCATTTT.

The chain employs TRBV3-1 (or the pseudogene TRBV3-2) and TRBJ2-2; the D is unclear. Trimming removed 1 base at V and 2 bases at J, with 8 bases between. CDR1 is LGHDT and CDR2 is YNNKEL in the germline V gene (reference sequence). The CDR3 is 15 residues long. CDR3 amino acids: CASSQGHSNTGELFF. CDR3 DNA: TGTGCCAGCAGCCAAGGGCACAGTAACACCGGGGAGCTGTTTTTT.

This clone has only a few counts. CDR3 in amino acids: CASVGTGNYGYTF. As DNA, the CDR3 is TGTGCCAGCGTCGGGACGGGAAACTATGGCTACACCTTC. The rearrangement uses TRBV9 and TRBJ1-2; possibly TRBD1 for D (5 bases). V was clipped by 7 bases and J by 2 bases, with 12 bases between them. The CDR3 loop spans 13 amino acids. Germline V gives CDR1 SGDLS, CDR2 YYNGEE.

The chain joins TRBV25-1 to TRBJ2-7; D gene uncertain. The CDR3 is made up of 12 amino acids. The germline CDR1 and CDR2 sequences are MGHDK and SYGVNS. V gave up 3 bases and J gave up 2 bases, with 5 bases separating them. CDR3 DNA sequence: TGTGCCAGCAGTGAGTCCACCTACGAGCAGTACTTC. It translates to CASSESTYEQYF.

This chain links TRBV12-3 or TRBV12-4 with TRBJ2-1; D not certain. The CDR3 is 12 residues long. With 7 bases removed from V and 7 bases from J, the gap between germline ends came to 11 bases. The CDR3 DNA is TGTGCCAGCACCCGAAGCTCGAATGAGCAGTTCTTC. Translated, it gives CASTRSSNEQFF.

This chain joins TRBV2 and TRBJ2-5, with 8 bases that match TRBD2. CDR1 and CDR2 (germline): SNHLY, FYNNEI. The CDR3 length is 17 residues. Losses at the gene ends were 2 bases for V and 5 bases for J; bases not matched to a gene: 13. The CDR3 DNA sequence: TGTGCCAGCAGTGAATATGTCGGCGGGAGGAGCAAGGAGACCCAGTACTTC. As protein: CASSEYVGGRSKETQYF. Using reference TRBV2 and TRBJ2-5 for the parts outside the CDR3, the full variable domain is EPEVTQTPSHQVTQMGQEVILRCVPISNHLYFYWYRQILGQKVEFLVSFYNNEISEKSEIFDDQFSVERPDGSNFTLKIRSTKLEDSAMYFCASSEYVGGRSKETQYFGPGTRLLVL.

The chain recombines TRBV6-2 or TRBV6-3 with TRBJ1-5; D ambiguous. Trimming left V 5 bases short and J 3 bases short, with 14 bases between. CDR3 length equals 15 residues. Germline CDR1 is MNHEY and CDR2 is SVGEGT. The CDR3 loop is CASSKSAGLNQPQHF. The CDR3 bases are TGTGCCAGCAGTAAATCGGCAGGTCTCAATCAGCCCCAGCATTTT.

The chain couples TRBV11-2 to TRBJ2-7, with D possibly being TRBD2 (5 bases). There are 16 residues in the CDR3. Trimming removed 4 bases from V and 3 bases from J, with 19 bases in between. CDR1 SGHAT and CDR2 FQNNGV come from the germline V gene. CDR3: CASSSGGSLLLYEQYF. The CDR3 DNA follows: TGTGCCAGCAGCTCGGGCGGGTCCTTACTCCTCTACGAGCAGTACTTC.

The chain combines TRBV6-5 with TRBJ1-6; D is possibly TRBD1 (6 bases). This CDR3 comprises 15 residues. Germline-derived CDR1 and CDR2 are MNHEY and SVGAGI. The V end lost 10 bases, the J end lost 0 bases, and 13 bases lay between the germline ends. In DNA, the CDR3 is TGTGCCACCGTTCGGACAGCCTCCTATAATTCACCCCTCCACTTT. As protein: CATVRTASYNSPLHF.

The chain couples TRBV6-2 or TRBV6-3 to TRBJ2-5; the D gene is possibly TRBD2 (6 bases). Germline V gene lookup returns CDR1 MNHEY and CDR2 SVGEGT. With 2 bases removed from V and 1 base from J, the gap between germline ends came to 14 bases. This CDR3 has 16 amino acids. The CDR3 region is CASSYDRDFRQETQYF. In DNA, the CDR3 is TGTGCCAGCAGTTACGATCGGGACTTCCGCCAAGAGACCCAGTACTTC.

V usage is TRBV7-6 and J usage is TRBJ1-1, with D possibly TRBD1 on 6 matching bases. This CDR3 is built from 16 residues. Germline CDR1 is SGHVS and CDR2 is FNYEAQ. With 1 base removed from V and 0 bases from J, the gap between germline ends came to 12 bases. The CDR3 here is CASSLGGGQVNTEAFF. The CDR3, as DNA: TGTGCCAGCAGCTTAGGGGGGGGGCAGGTGAACACTGAAGCTTTCTTT.

The chain carries TRBV6-4 and TRBJ2-1; perhaps TRBD1 as D (6 bases). Germline CDR1 is MRHNA and CDR2 is SNTAGT. V lost 8 bases and J lost 8, with 19 bases in between. This CDR3 is 14 amino acids long. The DNA of the CDR3 is TGTGCCAGCGGAGTGGGGGCGGGCACCGATGAGCAGTTCTTC. This codes for CASGVGAGTDEQFF.

This clone has only one observation. The CDR3 sequence is CASRDHFGLAAYNEQFF. CDR3 in DNA: TGTGCCAGCAGAGACCACTTCGGACTAGCGGCCTACAATGAGCAGTTCTTC. The rearrangement uses TRBV28 and TRBJ2-1, with 10 bases identical to TRBD2. The CDR3 extends over 17 amino acids. With 6 bases clipped from V and 2 bases from J, the junction kept 10 bases outside the gene matches. Germline V lookup: CDR1 MDHEN, CDR2 SYDVKM. Full variable domain (remainder filled in from reference TRBV28 and TRBJ2-1): DVKVTQSSRYLVKRTGEKVFLECVQDMDHENMFWYRQDPGLGLRLIYFSYDVKMKEKGDIPEGYSVSREKKERFSLILESASTNQTSMYLCASRDHFGLAAYNEQFFGPGTRLTVL.

Concerning this clone itself: The junction differs from germline at one of its ends, possibly a read error. This sequence joins TRBV15 and TRBJ1-1; weak D call: TRBD1 (5 bases). CDR1 and CDR2 from the germline V gene are LNHNV and YYDKDF (reference sequence). This CDR3 has 12 amino acids. The CDR3 loop reads CATSRDLGSGSF. CDR3 DNA: TGTGCCACCAGCAGAGATTTGGGTTCAGGGAGCTTT.

The chain combines TRBV7-6 with TRBJ1-4; a weak D match, TRBD1 (5 bases). Per the germline V gene, CDR1 is SGHVS and CDR2 is FNYEAQ. Between the trimmed V and J ends, which lost 1 base and 2 bases, there was a span of 5 bases. The CDR3 length is 14 residues. CDR3: CASSLGGTNEKLFF. CDR3 DNA: TGTGCCAGCAGCTTAGGGGGGACTAATGAAAAACTGTTTTTT. Combining the CDR3 with reference TRBV7-6 and TRBJ1-4 gives the whole variable domain GAGVSQSPRYKVTKRGQDVALRCDPISGHVSLYWYRQALGQGPEFLTYFNYEAQQDKSGLPNDRFSAERPEGSISTLTIQRTEQRDSAMYRCASSLGGTNEKLFFGSGTQLSVL.

V usage is TRBV10-3 and J usage is TRBJ1-1, with D perhaps matching TRBD1 (5 bases). Germline CDR1 is ENHRY and CDR2 is SYGVKD. Trimming shortened V by 3 bases and J by 1 base, and 12 bases separated the two germline ends. The length of the CDR3 is 15 residues. The chain's CDR3 is CAISETSRGNTEAFF. CDR3 sequence (DNA): TGTGCCATCAGTGAAACCTCGAGGGGGAACACTGAAGCTTTCTTT.

The rearrangement links TRBV9 to TRBJ2-1, with TRBD1 as a possible D gene (6 bases). The CDR3 loop spans 14 amino acids. The germline V gene has CDR1 SGDLS and CDR2 YYNGEE. The germline V and J ends were trimmed by 3 bases and 4 bases, with 11 bases remaining between them. CDR3 coding DNA: TGTGCCAGCAGCGCATTTCAGGGGTACAATGAGCAGTTCTTC. Protein sequence: CASSAFQGYNEQFF.

The V call is TRBV20-1, the J call TRBJ2-3, with D perhaps TRBD2 (6 bases). From germline, CDR1 is DFQATT and CDR2 SNEGSKA (reference sequence). Trimming stripped 3 bases from V and 3 bases from J, with 16 bases between. This CDR3 region has 15 residues. The CDR3 here is CSASSGGLRTDTQYF. CDR3 DNA: TGCAGTGCTAGTAGTGGCGGACTAAGGACAGATACGCAGTATTTT.

The chain combines TRBV11-3 with TRBJ2-5; 7 nucleotides match TRBD1. J gave up 5 bases and V 5 bases, and 11 bases lay outside the gene matches. The CDR3 totals 15 residues. Germline V lookup: CDR1 SGHNT, CDR2 YENEEA. The CDR3 bases are TGTGCCAGCAGCAAAGACAGGGCAGTGGGGGAGACCCAGTACTTC. Protein: CASSKDRAVGETQYF.

CDR3 residues: CASSFVLLNEQFF. CDR3 DNA: TGTGCCAGCAGTTTTGTACTCTTAAATGAGCAGTTCTTC. This sequence joins TRBV28 and TRBJ2-1, with D uncertain. This CDR3 comprises 13 residues. V gave up 3 bases and J gave up 7 bases, with 10 bases separating them. Germline loops: CDR1 MDHEN, CDR2 SYDVKM.

This chain connects TRBV5-4 to TRBJ1-4, with D unresolved. In germline, CDR1 is SGHNT, CDR2 YYREEE (reference sequence). There are 15 residues in the CDR3. The V end lost 4 bases, the J end lost 3 bases, and 13 bases lay between the germline ends. The CDR3 here is CASSPGQISNEKLFF. The CDR3 nucleotides read TGTGCCAGCAGCCCCGGCCAGATTTCTAATGAAAAACTGTTTTTT.

This chain uses TRBV6-6 with TRBJ1-2; D is ambiguous. Germline lookup yields CDR1 MNHNY and CDR2 SVGAGI (reference sequence). The CDR3 is 13 amino acids. Trimming pared 2 bases from V and 8 bases from J, leaving 12 bases between. This CDR3 is CASSYLIAGGYTF. The DNA for the CDR3 is TGTGCCAGCAGTTACCTCATCGCCGGGGGCTACACCTTC.